These T cell receptor beta chains were read from a single sample in a study of T cells in localized non-small cell lung cancer. Clones were sequenced by immunoSEQ multiplex PCR, and TCRdb holds only the in-frame ones, with some missing. The sample includes about 72,000 clones, 84% of them seen just once. Source: peripheral blood, taken before any cancer treatment. Every receptor here comes from an older female donor with stage I lung adenocarcinoma. CDR3s include the opening cysteine and the closing phenylalanine or tryptophan. The D gene is left open where the match is weak. Rows give clone size only sometimes, using once, few, many, or a class for an expanded clone.

TRBV19	NA	NA	TRBJ1-6	TGTGCCAGCCAAGGGGCGACGGGAGTTGGTTCACCCCTCCACTTT	CASQGATGVGSPLHF
TRBV6-1	NA	NA	TRBJ1-2	TGTGCCAGCGGTCTCAGGGGTACCACTAACTATGGCTACACCTTC	CASGLRGTTNYGYTF
TRBV6-5	NA	TRBD2	TRBJ2-7	TGTGCCAGCAGCCGGGGACTAGCGGCCGCCCACGAGCAGTACTTC	CASSRGLAAAHEQYF
TRBV5-1	NA	TRBD2	TRBJ2-7	TGCGCCAGCAGCTTGGGGAGCGGGGGCTCCTACGAGCAGTACTTC	CASSLGSGGSYEQYF
TRBV5-1	NA	TRBD2	TRBJ2-1	TGCGCCAGCAGCTTGGGGGCGGGAGGGGCTGTCAATGAGCAGTTCTTC	CASSLGAGGAVNEQFF
TRBV21-1	once	NA	TRBJ2-1	TGTGCCAGGGATAGGGAGGATGAGCAGTTCTTC	CARDREDEQFF
TRBV5-4	NA	TRBD2	TRBJ2-2	TGTGCCAGCAGCTTGAGCGGGGTGGGTCGGGGCTTCACCGGGGAGCTGTTTTTT	CASSLSGVGRGFTGELFF
TRBV28	NA	NA	TRBJ2-3	TGTGCCAGCAGTTCGGCCACGCACCGGGGGGCTGGAACAGATACGCAGTATTTT	CASSSATHRGAGTDTQYF
TRBV12-5	once	NA	TRBJ2-1	TGTGCTAGTGGTTTGGACGGAGGGGGGCTTACCTACAATGAGCAGTTCTTC	CASGLDGGGLTYNEQFF
TRBV5-1	NA	NA	TRBJ2-1	TGCGCCAGCAGGGCTCTAGGCTACAATGAGCAGTTCTTC	CASRALGYNEQFF
TRBV9	NA	TRBD1	TRBJ2-2	TGTGCCAGCAGCGCCCGGGACAGGGATTTGTCAAGGGAGCTGTTTTTT	CASSARDRDLSRELFF
TRBV7-3	NA	NA	TRBJ1-3	TGTGCCAGCAGCGTCTCGAACAGCGCTGGGAACACCATATATTTT	CASSVSNSAGNTIYF
TRBV2	NA	NA	TRBJ1-2	TGTGCCAGCAGTGATAGGGCACCGAACTATGGCTACACCTTC	CASSDRAPNYGYTF
TRBV4-1	NA	NA	TRBJ1-3	TGCGCCAGTAGAACCAGGGTATCGGATGGAAACACCATATATTTT	CASRTRVSDGNTIYF
TRBV6-5	NA	TRBD1	TRBJ1-1	TGTGCCATCAGCGGGACAGCGAACACTGAAGCTTTCTTT	CAISGTANTEAFF
TRBV5-6	NA	NA	TRBJ1-2	TGTGCCAGCACCCAGAGGGGGGACTATGGCTACACCTTC	CASTQRGDYGYTF
TRBV2	once	TRBD2	TRBJ2-5	TGTGCCAGCATGTCCGGGCGGGAGGGCCTCTCGGGAGAGACCCAGTACTTC	CASMSGREGLSGETQYF
TRBV5-1	NA	NA	TRBJ1-4	TGCGCCAGCAGCTTGGGACAGGTGGTCGGAGAAAAACTGTTTTTT	CASSLGQVVGEKLFF
TRBV4-2	NA	TRBD2	TRBJ2-1	TGTGCCAGCAGCCAACCGACTAGCGGGAGCTCCTACAATGAGCAGTTCTTC	CASSQPTSGSSYNEQFF
TRBV5-1	once	NA	TRBJ2-7	TGCGCCAGCAGCCCGACCGATCTCCGGTACGAGCAGTACTTC	CASSPTDLRYEQYF
TRBV6-6	NA	NA	TRBJ2-1	TGTGCCAGCAGGTTCCTGGGCAATGAGCAGTTCTTC	CASRFLGNEQFF
TRBV28	NA	TRBD1	TRBJ1-5	TGTGCCAGCAGTCATAAGACAGGGCCCAATCAGCCCCAGCATTTT	CASSHKTGPNQPQHF
TRBV5-1	few	NA	TRBJ2-5	TGCGCCAGCAGCTTGGAAGGGCCCTATTACTTC	CASSLEGPYYF
TRBV5-1	NA	TRBD1	TRBJ2-5	TGCGCCAGCAATCCCGGACAGGGCTTAGAGACCCAGTACTTC	CASNPGQGLETQYF
TRBV27	NA	NA	TRBJ2-7	TGTGCCAGCCGGACTGTCTTTGGAGAGCAGTACTTC	CASRTVFGEQYF